These T cell receptor beta chains were read from a single sample in a study of cytomegalovirus exposure and HLA in healthy donors. Some clones are missing from TCRdb's copy, which holds only in-frame ones; the method was immunoSEQ multiplex PCR. The table lists 130,000 or so clones, 74% of them singletons. The sequenced material came from PBMCs. The receptors shown here come from a man in his forties in good health and CMV-seropositive. The CDR3 runs from the conserved cysteine through the conserved F or W. The D gene is left open where the match is weak. Clone size appears in some rows only: once, few, many, or a class for an expanded clone.

TRBV7-2	TRBD1	TRBJ1-1	.	CASSQTRTGGTEAFF	TGTGCCAGCAGTCAAACAAGGACAGGGGGCACTGAAGCTTTCTTT
TRBV10-3	TRBD1	TRBJ2-2	.	CAISPGQGGTGELFF	TGTGCCATCAGTCCAGGACAGGGTGGCACCGGGGAGCTGTTTTTT
TRBV27	.	TRBJ1-5	.	CASRGVGNQPQHF	TGTGCCAGCCGGGGGGTCGGCAATCAGCCCCAGCATTTT
TRBV28	TRBD1	TRBJ2-7	.	CASSFSGTGTYEQYF	TGTGCCAGCAGTTTTAGTGGGACAGGGACCTACGAGCAGTACTTC
TRBV7-9	TRBD1	TRBJ1-5	few	CASSSGTVAGNQPQHF	TGTGCCAGCAGCTCCGGGACAGTAGCTGGCAATCAGCCCCAGCATTTT
TRBV11-2	.	TRBJ2-1	.	CASSLDLTVYNEQFF	TGTGCCAGCAGCTTAGACTTGACAGTTTACAATGAGCAGTTCTTC
TRBV15	TRBD1	TRBJ1-2	few	CATSAQRTGYGYTF	TGTGCCACCAGCGCCCAACGGACAGGCTATGGCTACACCTTC
TRBV2	TRBD2	TRBJ2-7	.	CASRGLAVTPYEQYF	TGTGCCAGCAGGGGACTAGCGGTAACCCCCTACGAGCAGTACTTC
TRBV19	.	TRBJ2-1	.	CASSRQEHYNEQFF	TGTGCCAGTAGTCGACAGGAGCACTACAATGAGCAGTTCTTC
TRBV30	.	TRBJ1-6	.	CAWRLRSPLHF	TGTGCCTGGAGACTGCGTTCACCCCTCCACTTT
TRBV9	.	TRBJ1-1	.	CASSVAGRMNTEAFF	TGTGCCAGCAGCGTAGCAGGGAGGATGAACACTGAAGCTTTCTTT
TRBV7-2	.	TRBJ1-1	.	CASSPFTEAFF	TGTGCCAGCAGCCCTTTCACTGAAGCTTTCTTT
TRBV28	TRBD1	TRBJ2-6	.	CASSLARPTGKSNVLTF	TGTGCCAGCAGTTTAGCCCGACCGACAGGGAAGTCCAACGTCCTGACTTTC
TRBV16	.	TRBJ1-5	.	CASSQLTGVQNQPQHF	TGTGCCAGCAGCCAACTCACGGGAGTACAAAATCAGCCCCAGCATTTT
TRBV11-2	.	TRBJ2-7	.	CASSPGPYEQYF	TGTGCCAGCAGCCCAGGGCCCTACGAGCAGTACTTC
TRBV7-8	.	TRBJ1-5	.	CASSLFSPAAGNQPQHF	TGTGCCAGCAGCTTATTTAGCCCCGCGGCGGGCAATCAGCCCCAGCATTTT
TRBV5-4	.	TRBJ2-4	.	CASSLRTGDLAKNIQYF	TGTGCCAGCAGCTTGAGGACTGGAGATCTAGCCAAAAACATTCAGTACTTC
TRBV14	TRBD2	TRBJ2-1	.	CASSQVVAGGRDEQFF	TGTGCCAGCAGCCAAGTAGTAGCGGGGGGGCGGGATGAGCAGTTCTTC
TRBV29-1	.	TRBJ1-2	once	CSADVRPGGGYTF	TGCAGCGCCGATGTACGCCCCGGCGGCGGCTACACCTTC
TRBV2	TRBD1	TRBJ1-2	.	CASRPGSGGNYGYTF	TGTGCCAGCAGACCGGGGTCAGGGGGGAACTATGGCTACACCTTC
TRBV28	TRBD1	TRBJ1-5	.	CASSLLQGARVGQPQHF	TGTGCCAGCAGTTTATTACAGGGGGCGCGGGTGGGACAGCCCCAGCATTTT
TRBV6-4	.	TRBJ1-3	.	CASSDQGSPLESGNTIYF	TGTGCCAGCAGTGACCAGGGTTCCCCGCTAGAATCTGGAAACACCATATATTTT
TRBV11-2	.	TRBJ2-7	.	CASSLRTGTPREQYF	TGTGCCAGCAGCTTAAGAACAGGGACACCGAGGGAGCAGTACTTC
TRBV15	TRBD2	TRBJ2-7	.	CATSREASGRYEQYF	TGTGCCACCAGCAGAGAGGCTAGCGGGCGTTACGAGCAGTACTTC
TRBV6-1	.	TRBJ1-5	once	CASSAGTFNQPQHF	TGTGCCAGCAGCGCCGGGACATTCAATCAGCCCCAGCATTTT
TRBV19	TRBD2	TRBJ2-2	.	CASSTSGRSTGELFF	TGTGCCAGTAGTACTAGCGGCCGCTCCACCGGGGAGCTGTTTTTT
TRBV4-1	TRBD2	TRBJ2-1	.	CASSQGGGTYNEQFF	TGCGCCAGCAGCCAGGGGGGGGGAACCTACAATGAGCAGTTCTTC